The 16 T cell receptor beta chains presented below share a single source sample, sequenced in a study of vaccination and CD4 T cells after COVID-19. No antigen is known for these receptors. Treatment described: approximately 9-day PBMC culture with coronavirus spike peptide pools or control peptides (ViraFEST assay). The Oncomine TCR Beta short-read assay was applied to DNA of cultured CD4+ T cells. TCRdb re-derived calls from the PCR reads in MiXCR, one entry per CDR3 protein. The sample contains about 13,000 distinct CDR3 sequences, roughly 61% of which appear only once. The sequencing sample was made of CD4+ T cells from blood, cultured in vitro. These receptors were collected from a human donor who had recovered from COVID-19.

V gene TRBV10-3 combines with J gene TRBJ1-2; 9 bases align to TRBD1. Looked up from germline, CDR1 is ENHRY and CDR2 is SYGVKD. This CDR3 contains 15 residues. V was pared by 3 bases and J by 2 bases, with 4 bases of the junction left unmatched. The CDR3 nucleotides read TGTGCCATCAGTGACATAGGACAGGGGAACTATGGCTACACCTTC. This sequence encodes CAISDIGQGNYGYTF.

By proportion, this clonotype is large. The V call is TRBV6-1, the J call TRBJ2-2; D gene uncertain. The germline V gene encodes CDR1 MNHNS and CDR2 SASEGT. V lost 7 bases, J lost 5 bases, and 8 bases lay in between. This CDR3 comprises 12 residues. CDR3 DNA: TGTGCCAGCAAGCCAGAGACCGGGGAGCTGTTTTTT. Translating it yields CASKPETGELFF.

This clonotype turned up a few times. This rearrangement joins TRBV27 to TRBJ1-5; the match to TRBD1 covers 9 bases. Germline values: CDR1 MNHEY, CDR2 SMNVEV (reference sequence). The CDR3 is 15 residues long. Trimming at V came to 5 bases and at J to 1 base, leaving 3 bases not matched to a gene. The CDR3 is CASSRTGESNQPQHF. In DNA, the CDR3 is TGTGCCAGCAGTCGGACAGGGGAGAGCAATCAGCCCCAGCATTTT.

This clonotype was counted once. This sequence joins TRBV7-2 and TRBJ2-5; 12 bases are a match to TRBD2. Germline loops: CDR1 SGHTA, CDR2 FQGNSA. V dropped 2 bases and J dropped 3; count of bases not matched to a gene: 4. The length of the CDR3 is 16 residues. Written as DNA, the CDR3 is TGTGCCAGCAGCTTAAGGCGACTAGCGGGGGAAGAGACCCAGTACTTC. This translates into CASSLRRLAGEETQYF.

The chain has TRBV20-1 and TRBJ2-2, with D possibly matching TRBD2 (6 bases). The germline V gene has CDR1 DFQATT and CDR2 SNEGSKA (reference sequence). Trimming took off 2 bases at V and 2 bases at J, with 12 bases between the two ends. This CDR3 spans 15 amino acids. In nucleotides, the CDR3 is TGCAGTGCTAGATCGGGAGACCCAAACACCGGGGAGCTGTTTTTT. It specifies CSARSGDPNTGELFF.

V gene TRBV6-4 combines with J gene TRBJ2-3; 7 nucleotides agree with TRBD1. V lost 4 bases to trimming and J lost 3 bases; unmatched junction nucleotides: 4. Germline V gene data show CDR1 as MRHNA and CDR2 as SNTAGT. The CDR3 has 14 amino acids. CDR3 coding DNA: TGTGCCAGCAGTGGGCGACAGGGAACAGATACGCAGTATTTT. Translated, it gives CASSGRQGTDTQYF.

This clonotype was observed a few times. The CDR3 protein is CATTTNRGSDGYTF. CDR3 sequence (DNA): TGTGCCACCACCACTAACAGGGGTTCCGATGGCTACACCTTC. J is TRBJ1-2 and V is TRBV10-3, with 7 bases identical to TRBD1. This CDR3 region has 14 residues. CDR1 ENHRY and CDR2 SYGVKD come from the germline V gene. The V and J ends lost 10 bases and 6 bases, in that order; junction bases with no gene match: 14.

This sequence joins TRBV20-1 and TRBJ1-5; a possible D gene is TRBD1 (5 bases). CDR1 DFQATT and CDR2 SNEGSKA come from the germline V gene (reference sequence). The V gene lost 4 bases and the J gene lost 4 bases, with 14 bases spanning the gap. The CDR3 sequence is 14 residues long. CDR3 DNA sequence: TGCAGTGCTATTTCAGGGAGGGTTAATCAGCCCCAGCATTTT. Translation gives CSAISGRVNQPQHF.

The genes are TRBV7-9 and TRBJ2-7, with D perhaps TRBD1 (5 bases). Looked up from germline, CDR1 is SEHNR and CDR2 is FQNEAQ (reference sequence). This CDR3 has 14 residues. The V and J ends lost 5 bases and 2 bases respectively, with 13 bases between them. The DNA for the CDR3 is TGTGCCAGCAGCCCGATGACAGTGACCTACGAGCAGTACTTC. This encodes CASSPMTVTYEQYF.

This sequence joins TRBV20-1 and TRBJ2-3; 10 bases fit TRBD2. This CDR3 contains 15 residues. Germline CDR1 DFQATT, CDR2 SNEGSKA (reference sequence). J was trimmed by 4 bases and V by 6 bases; bases with no gene match: 10. CDR3 bases: TGCAGTGCCGGACTAGCGGAAGGGGGGTCAGATACGCAGTATTTT. Protein sequence: CSAGLAEGGSDTQYF.

The genes are TRBV20-1 and TRBJ2-6; D is unclear. CDR3 length: 15 residues. The V and J ends lost 1 base and 0 bases respectively, with 7 bases between them. Germline V gene data show CDR1 as DFQATT and CDR2 as SNEGSKA (reference sequence). The CDR3 coding sequence is TGCAGTGCTAGAGCCAGGTACTCTGGGGCCAACGTCCTGACTTTC. Translated: CSARARYSGANVLTF.

V is TRBV28 and J is TRBJ2-5; D possibly corresponds to TRBD2 (6 bases). This CDR3 region has 13 residues. Per the germline V gene, CDR1 is MDHEN and CDR2 is SYDVKM. Deletions cut 2 bases from V and 5 bases from J, with 9 bases between. The CDR3 nucleotides are TGTGCCAGCAGTTTAGAGGGGAGGGAGACCCAGTACTTC. Translating it yields CASSLEGRETQYF.

This clonotype has just a few counts. This sequence joins TRBV2 and TRBJ2-3; 12 nucleotides line up with TRBD2. The CDR3 runs 17 residues. Germline CDR1 SNHLY, CDR2 FYNNEI. J was trimmed by 0 bases and V by 4 bases; bases with no gene match: 5. The CDR3 DNA follows: TGTGCCAGCAGTGCCGCTAGCGGGAGGGGGAGCACAGATACGCAGTATTTT. Amino acid sequence: CASSAASGRGSTDTQYF.

This clonotype turned up a few times. This chain connects TRBV15 to TRBJ1-5, with a possible D match to TRBD1 (5 bases). The CDR3 is made up of 18 amino acids. Germline assignment: CDR1 LNHNV and CDR2 YYDKDF (reference sequence). V was clipped by 0 bases and J by 2 bases, with 17 bases between them. The CDR3 coding sequence is TGTGCCACCAGCAGAGATTGGCAGGGAGGTTCCGGCAATCAGCCCCAGCATTTT. It is translated as CATSRDWQGGSGNQPQHF. The whole variable domain, filled in from reference TRBV15 and TRBJ1-5, reads DAMVIQNPRYQVTQFGKPVTLSCSQTLNHNVMYWYQQKSSQAPKLLFHYYDKDFNNEADTPDNFQSRRPNTSFCFLDIRSPGLGDTAMYLCATSRDWQGGSGNQPQHFGDGTRLSIL.

This clonotype came up a few times. The chain carries TRBV27 and TRBJ1-2; possibly TRBD1 for D (6 bases). V shed 3 bases and J shed 4 bases, with 9 bases lying between them. The germline V gene encodes CDR1 MNHEY and CDR2 SMNVEV (reference sequence). This CDR3 contains 13 residues. This chain's CDR3 is CASSFIQGYGYTF. CDR3 coding DNA: TGTGCCAGCAGTTTCATACAGGGCTATGGCTACACCTTC.

This rearrangement joins TRBV5-4 to TRBJ2-7; D may correspond to TRBD1 or TRBD2 (7 bases each). Deletions cut 4 bases from V and 0 bases from J, with 14 bases between. This CDR3 has 15 amino acids. Germline V gene lookup returns CDR1 SGHNT and CDR2 YYREEE (reference sequence). CDR3 nucleotides: TGTGCCAGCAGCCTGGGAGGGACAGTCTCCTACGAGCAGTACTTC. It codes for CASSLGGTVSYEQYF.